The 17 T cell receptor beta chains below were found in one sample sequenced in a study of blood T cell repertoires in COVID-19. Here immunoSEQ multiplex PCR was the method, and the copy in TCRdb shows in-frame clones only, minus some. The table has roughly 340,000 clones, roughly 86% seen once. Material for sequencing was peripheral blood. These receptors originate from a woman aged 70-85 years with COVID-19, enrolled during active disease.

For the CDR3, the DNA is TGTGCCATCACCCAGGGGGCGGGGACTGAAGCTTTCTTT. Its protein product is CAITQGAGTEAFF. The chain links TRBV10-3 to TRBJ1-1; 8 bases are a match to TRBD1. CDR1 and CDR2 (germline): ENHRY, SYGVKD. CDR3 length: 13 amino acids. Unmatched junction bases numbered 6, after V lost 7 bases and J lost 5 bases.

This chain uses TRBV20-1 with TRBJ2-7; D is perhaps TRBD2 (5 bases). The germline gives CDR1 DFQATT, CDR2 SNEGSKA (reference sequence). This CDR3 has 15 amino acids. V dropped 3 bases and J dropped 2 bases, with 17 bases sitting between them. The CDR3 loop reads CSASSGMGNTYEQYF. The CDR3 DNA is TGCAGTGCTAGTTCGGGGATGGGGAATACCTACGAGCAGTACTTC.

This rearrangement joins TRBV5-6 to TRBJ1-1; 7 bases agree with TRBD1. Per germline, CDR1 SGHDT and CDR2 YYEEEE. The J segment lost 0 bases and the V segment lost 4 bases, leaving 6 bases of the junction unmatched. The CDR3 consists of 15 residues. In DNA, the CDR3 is TGTGCCAGCAGCCCAAACAGGGGTATGAACACTGAAGCTTTCTTT. Translating it yields CASSPNRGMNTEAFF.

The rearrangement joins TRBV6-5 to TRBJ1-4, with D uncertain. The CDR3 is made up of 13 amino acids. The V gene lost 0 bases and the J gene lost 8 bases, with 7 bases spanning the gap. The germline CDR1 and CDR2 sequences are MNHEY and SVGAGI. CDR3 bases: TGTGCCAGCAGTTACTCGACAAGGGAAAAACTGTTTTTT. Residues: CASSYSTREKLFF.

This chain uses TRBV19 with TRBJ1-5; tentatively, D is TRBD1 (5 bases). Germline lookup yields CDR1 LNHDA and CDR2 SQIVND (reference sequence). The V and J ends lost 5 bases and 4 bases respectively, with 18 bases between them. CDR3 size: 16 residues. CDR3 region: CASSLSETANNQPQHF. The DNA of the CDR3 is TGTGCCAGTAGTCTCTCTGAGACAGCAAATAATCAGCCCCAGCATTTT.

As DNA, the CDR3 is TGTGCCAGCAGCTCCGGAGGGGAGGGCTACACCTTC. Its protein product is CASSSGGEGYTF. The chain uses TRBV7-9 and TRBJ1-2; D perhaps matches TRBD1 (5 bases). This CDR3 has 12 residues. The V end lost 4 bases, the J end lost 8 bases, and 11 bases lay between the germline ends. Germline CDR1 is SEHNR and CDR2 is FQNEAQ (reference sequence).

This clone was seen more than once but under ten times. J is TRBJ2-3 and V is TRBV24-1, with D maybe TRBD2 (7 bases). V lost 9 bases and J 5 bases, leaving 11 bases between the germline ends. Germline V CDR1 and CDR2: KGHDR, SFDVKD. This CDR3 comprises 12 residues. In nucleotides, the CDR3 is TGTGCCACCGGGGGGGCCAGAGATACGCAGTATTTT. It yields the protein CATGGARDTQYF.

The CDR3 sequence: CASRAAGNTIYF. The CDR3 nucleotides read TGTGCCAGCAGGGCCGCTGGAAACACCATATATTTT. The rearrangement links TRBV12-3 or TRBV12-4 to TRBJ1-3; D is ambiguous. The CDR3 sequence is 12 residues long. V lost 6 bases and J lost 2, with 5 bases in between.

This sequence joins TRBV28 and TRBJ1-5; D not certain. The CDR3 sequence is 16 residues long. Deletions cut 5 bases from V and 5 bases from J, with 19 bases between. Germline-derived CDR1 and CDR2 are MDHEN and SYDVKM. The CDR3 here is CASSTPEPSGDQPQHF. As DNA, the CDR3 is TGTGCCAGCAGTACCCCGGAGCCGTCCGGGGATCAGCCCCAGCATTTT.

The rearrangement joins TRBV28 to TRBJ1-5, with 8 bases matching TRBD1. V shed 6 bases and J 1 base; nucleotides not matched to a gene: 5. Germline V gives CDR1 MDHEN, CDR2 SYDVKM. This CDR3 spans 15 amino acids. CDR3: CASSSTGASNQPQHF. CDR3 DNA: TGTGCCAGCAGCTCGACAGGGGCCAGCAATCAGCCCCAGCATTTT.

The V call is TRBV20-1, the J call TRBJ1-1; 7 nucleotides align to TRBD1. Trimming removed 3 bases from V and 0 bases from J; junction bases left unmatched: 13. The CDR3 runs to 17 residues. The germline V gene encodes CDR1 DFQATT and CDR2 SNEGSKA (reference sequence). The CDR3 loop reads CSASKGAGTVLNTEAFF. CDR3 DNA: TGCAGTGCTAGTAAGGGGGCCGGGACAGTCTTGAACACTGAAGCTTTCTTT.

The chain combines TRBV6-5 with TRBJ1-2, with 8 positions matching TRBD1. With 6 bases clipped from V and 4 bases from J, the junction kept 4 bases outside the gene matches. This CDR3 has 13 amino acids. Germline values: CDR1 MNHEY, CDR2 SVGAGI. The CDR3 spells CASSQTGAYGYTF. The CDR3 region has the DNA TGTGCCAGCAGCCAGACAGGGGCCTATGGCTACACCTTC.

This chain uses TRBV24-1 with TRBJ2-5; 8 nucleotides agree with TRBD2. Trimming cost V 4 bases and J 7 bases; bases outside gene matches: 10. Germline assignment: CDR1 KGHDR and CDR2 SFDVKD. There are 15 residues in the CDR3. The CDR3 sequence is CATSESSGGPGTQYF. The CDR3 DNA reads TGTGCCACCAGTGAGTCCAGCGGGGGACCAGGGACCCAGTACTTC.

This sequence joins TRBV7-9 and TRBJ2-6; 7 bases fit TRBD1. Germline assignment: CDR1 SEHNR and CDR2 FQNEAQ (reference sequence). The CDR3 loop spans 18 amino acids. Trimming at V came to 0 bases and at J to 0 bases, leaving 5 bases not matched to a gene. The CDR3 DNA is TGTGCCAGCAGCTTAGCTAGGGACAGTAACTCTGGGGCCAACGTCCTGACTTTC. Translating gives CASSLARDSNSGANVLTF.

This sequence joins TRBV18 and TRBJ1-1, with D possibly matching TRBD1 (5 bases). V was clipped by 3 bases and J by 4 bases, with 9 bases between them. The germline V gene encodes CDR1 KGHSH and CDR2 LQKENI. The CDR3 consists of 13 residues. The CDR3 loop reads CASSPGRATEAFF. CDR3 coding DNA: TGTGCCAGCTCACCCGGCAGGGCCACTGAAGCTTTCTTT.

The CDR3, as DNA: TGTGCCACCAGTGATGGCTCGGGACAGGGGAATCAGCCCCAGCATTTT. Amino acid sequence: CATSDGSGQGNQPQHF. The V call is TRBV24-1, the J call TRBJ1-5; TRBD1 aligns across 10 bases. In germline, CDR1 is KGHDR, CDR2 SFDVKD. There are 16 residues in the CDR3. Unmatched junction bases numbered 5, after V lost 3 bases and J lost 4 bases.

The chain joins TRBV7-9 to TRBJ2-1; 8 nucleotides align to TRBD2. The V segment lost 2 bases and the J segment 3 bases; nucleotides outside the gene matches: 6. Per the germline V gene, CDR1 is SEHNR and CDR2 is FQNEAQ (reference sequence). The CDR3 has 16 residues. CDR3 protein: CASSLLTSANYNEQFF. For the CDR3, the DNA is TGTGCCAGCAGCTTATTGACTAGCGCTAACTACAATGAGCAGTTCTTC. Using reference TRBV7-9 and TRBJ2-1 for the parts outside the CDR3, the full variable domain is DTGVSQNPRHKITKRGQNVTFRCDPISEHNRLYWYRQTLGQGPEFLTYFQNEAQLEKSRLLSDRFSAERPKGSFSTLEIQRTEQGDSAMYLCASSLLTSANYNEQFFGPGTRLTVL.